Given below is one T cell receptor (beta chain) in context. The CDR3 is 17 residues long. Germline CDR1 LNHDA, CDR2 SQIVND (reference sequence). Trimming stripped 3 bases from V and 0 bases from J, with 18 bases between. Measured with immunoSEQ multiplex PCR; TCRdb has only the in-frame clones, and not every one. The profile shows some 77,000 clones, more than 75% of them singletons. The entry originates in a study of identifying expanded T cells in peripheral blood. The sequenced sample was blood. V gene TRBV19 combines with J gene TRBJ2-7; D possibly uses TRBD1 or TRBD2 (5 bases each). This clonotype was obtained from a person aged 18 to 75 in good health. CDR3 loop: CASSMAVWGTPSYEQYF. CDR3 bases: TGTGCCAGTAGTATGGCCGTCTGGGGGACCCCCTCCTACGAGCAGTACTTC.